A few counts support the clone carrying this T cell receptor beta chain. Its antigen is not identified. TCRdb keeps only in-frame clones here, not all; method: immunoSEQ multiplex PCR. The profile shows around 24,000 clones, roughly 86% of them singletons. The data stem from a study of T cells in narcolepsy. Findings and limits, study-wide: Autoreactive HCRT-specific and TRIB2-specific clonotypes were marked in same-patient CSF-versus-blood CD4+ comparisons.

Germline-derived CDR1 and CDR2 are WNHNN and SYGVQD (reference sequence). This CDR3 is 13 amino acids long. V dropped 8 bases and J dropped 3 bases, with 11 bases sitting between them. This chain uses TRBV10-1 with TRBJ1-3, with D tentatively TRBD1 (5 bases). The source is a human donor with narcolepsy. Specimen: CD45RA- memory CD4+ T cells from PBMCs. This CDR3 reads CASAEGNGNTIYF. Here the CDR3 DNA reads TGCGCCAGCGCCGAGGGGAATGGAAACACCATATATTTT.